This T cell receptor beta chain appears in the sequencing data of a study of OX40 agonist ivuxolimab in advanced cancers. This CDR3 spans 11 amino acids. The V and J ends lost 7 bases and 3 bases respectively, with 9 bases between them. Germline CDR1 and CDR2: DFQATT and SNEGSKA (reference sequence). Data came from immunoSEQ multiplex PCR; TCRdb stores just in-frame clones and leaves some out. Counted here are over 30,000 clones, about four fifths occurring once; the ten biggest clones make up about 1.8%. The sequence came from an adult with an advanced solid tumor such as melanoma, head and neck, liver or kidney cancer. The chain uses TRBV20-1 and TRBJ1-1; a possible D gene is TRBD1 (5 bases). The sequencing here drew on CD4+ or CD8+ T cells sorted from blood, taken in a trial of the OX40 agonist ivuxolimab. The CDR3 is CSGDSYTEAFF. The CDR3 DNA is TGCAGTGGCGACAGCTACACTGAAGCTTTCTTT.